This T cell receptor beta chain was profiled in a study of vaccination effects on CD4 cells after COVID-19. Study at large: It was a median of 72 days after the second dose that post-vaccine samples were obtained. Whole-study findings and limits: Clonal contraction was marked in infection- and vaccine-induced clones late after vaccination.

Concerning this clone: What it binds is not known. This sample also contains other DNA sequences that code for the same CDR3.

The CDR3 runs 14 residues. V lost 0 bases, J lost 5 bases, and 11 bases lay in between. In germline, CDR1 is SGHNT, CDR2 YYREEE (reference sequence). Measured with immunoSEQ multiplex PCR; TCRdb has only the in-frame clones, and not every one. The sample includes roughly 59,000 clones, about 73% of them seen just once. Viral peptide pool expansion of antigen-specific CD4+ T cells preceded sequencing in the ViraFEST assay. The culture ran for nine to ten days, and then CD4+ T cells were isolated. Each participant received a vaccine that was either BNT162b2 or mRNA-1273, given as two doses. None of the vaccinated had previously contracted SARS-CoV-2, and their nucleocapsid antibodies tested negative. Cultures had half their medium replaced with IL-2 medium on days 3 and 7.

The source material was CD4+ T cells from PBMCs cultured with HCoV-OC43 spike peptides, sampled after COVID-19 vaccination. Subset defined: HCoV-OC43 spike overlapping peptide pool stimulation. The chain has TRBV5-4 and TRBJ2-5; D possibly corresponds to TRBD1 (5 bases). The receptor's source is a human donor who received a COVID-19 vaccine. CDR3 sequence reads: CASSLAGAGETQYF. The CDR3 region has the DNA TGTGCCAGCAGCTTGGCTGGGGCTGGGGAGACCCAGTACTTC. The whole variable domain, filled in from reference TRBV5-4 and TRBJ2-5, reads ETGVTQSPTHLIKTRGQQVTLRCSSQSGHNTVSWYQQALGQGPQFIFQYYREEENGRGNFPPRFSGLQFPNYSSELNVNALELDDSALYLCASSLAGAGETQYFGPGTRLLVL.